This T cell receptor (beta chain) was identified during a study of STAT5B mutations in CD4+ large granular lymphocyte leukemia. Using immunoSEQ multiplex PCR, the repertoire was profiled, and TCRdb retains in-frame clones only, with some absent. Among some 34,000 clones listed, about 70% were seen once. This TCR derives from a human donor in good health. Sequencing was done on a sample of CD4+ T cells from blood buffy coats.

The DNA of the CDR3 is TGTGCCAGCAGCAGCCGGGACAGCCAAGAGACCCAGTACTTC. Translating it yields CASSSRDSQETQYF. The V and J genes are TRBV11-3 and TRBJ2-5; 7 nucleotides agree with TRBD1. Germline loops: CDR1 SGHNT, CDR2 YENEEA. Germline trimming cut 5 bases from V and 1 base from J; bases unmatched to any gene: 4. The CDR3 is 14 amino acids.